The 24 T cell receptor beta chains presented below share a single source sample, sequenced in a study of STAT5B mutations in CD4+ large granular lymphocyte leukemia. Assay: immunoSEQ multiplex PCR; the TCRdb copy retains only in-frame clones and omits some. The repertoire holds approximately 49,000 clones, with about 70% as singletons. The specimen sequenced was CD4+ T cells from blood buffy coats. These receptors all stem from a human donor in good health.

This CDR3 is CASSHLRGHGETQYF. CDR3 nucleotide sequence: TGTGCCAGCAGTCACCTACGTGGCCACGGGGAGACCCAGTACTTC. The chain links TRBV5-6 to TRBJ2-5, with D hard to call. Germline CDR1 and CDR2: SGHDT and YYEEEE. The CDR3 contains 15 residues. V gave up 5 bases and J gave up 5 bases, with 19 bases separating them.

The CDR3 coding sequence is TGTGCCAGCAGCAGGGGGCATAGCAATCAGCCCCAGCATTTT. Translated, it gives CASSRGHSNQPQHF. J is TRBJ1-5 and V is TRBV28; 8 nucleotides line up with TRBD1. Looked up from germline, CDR1 is MDHEN and CDR2 is SYDVKM. V gave up 6 bases and J gave up 0 bases; unmatched junction bases: 1. There are 14 residues in the CDR3.

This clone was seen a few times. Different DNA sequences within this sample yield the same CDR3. The CDR3 DNA reads TGTGCCAGCAGCCAAGGGTCCCGTGCTGAAGCTTTCTTT. Translation: CASSQGSRAEAFF. The chain recombines TRBV4-2 with TRBJ1-1; D remains ambiguous. Per the germline V gene, CDR1 is LGHNA and CDR2 is YNFKEQ. The V gene lost 1 base and the J gene lost 6 bases, with 9 bases spanning the gap. This CDR3 region has 13 residues.

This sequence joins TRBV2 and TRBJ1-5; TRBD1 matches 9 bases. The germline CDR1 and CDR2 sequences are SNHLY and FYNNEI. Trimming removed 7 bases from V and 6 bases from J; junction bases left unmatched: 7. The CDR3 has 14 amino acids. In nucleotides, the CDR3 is TGTGCCAGCAATTCCAGGACAGGGGTTCAGCCCCAGCATTTT. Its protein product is CASNSRTGVQPQHF.

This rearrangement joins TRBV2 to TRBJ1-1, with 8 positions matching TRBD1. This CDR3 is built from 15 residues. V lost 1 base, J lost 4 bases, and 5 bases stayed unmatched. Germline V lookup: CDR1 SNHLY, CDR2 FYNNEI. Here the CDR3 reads CASSEVQGAGTEAFF. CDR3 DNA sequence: TGTGCCAGCAGTGAAGTCCAGGGGGCCGGCACTGAAGCTTTCTTT.

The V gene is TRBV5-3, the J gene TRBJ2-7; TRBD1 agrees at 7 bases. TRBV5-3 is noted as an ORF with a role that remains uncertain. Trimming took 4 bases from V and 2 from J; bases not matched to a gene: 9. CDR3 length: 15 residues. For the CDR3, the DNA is TGTGCCAGAAGCCCCGGCGAGGGGGCACCCTACGAGCAGTACGTC. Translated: CARSPGEGAPYEQYV.

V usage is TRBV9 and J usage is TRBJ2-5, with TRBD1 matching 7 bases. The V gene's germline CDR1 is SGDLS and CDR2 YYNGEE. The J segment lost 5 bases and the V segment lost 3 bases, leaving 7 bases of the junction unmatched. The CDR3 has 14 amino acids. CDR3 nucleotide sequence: TGTGCCAGCAGCGGGGGGACAGTTTCGGAGACCCAGTACTTC. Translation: CASSGGTVSETQYF.

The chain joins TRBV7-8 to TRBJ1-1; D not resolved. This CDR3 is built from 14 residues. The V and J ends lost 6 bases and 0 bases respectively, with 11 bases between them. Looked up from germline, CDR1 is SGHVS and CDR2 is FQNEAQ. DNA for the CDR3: TGTGCCAGCAGTCAGTCCGAGATGAACACTGAAGCTTTCTTT. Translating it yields CASSQSEMNTEAFF. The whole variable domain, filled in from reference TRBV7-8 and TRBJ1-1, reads GAGVSQSPRYKVAKRGQDVALRCDPISGHVSLFWYQQALGQGPEFLTYFQNEAQLDKSGLPSDRFFAERPEGSVSTLKIQRTQQEDSAVYLCASSQSEMNTEAFFGQGTRLTVV.

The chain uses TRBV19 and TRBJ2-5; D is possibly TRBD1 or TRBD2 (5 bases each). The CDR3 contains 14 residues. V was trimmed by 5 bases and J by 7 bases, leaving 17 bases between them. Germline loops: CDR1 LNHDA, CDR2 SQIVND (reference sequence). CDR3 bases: TGTGCCAGTAGTTTACCGGGGCCCCAGGGGACCCAGTACTTC. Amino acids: CASSLPGPQGTQYF.

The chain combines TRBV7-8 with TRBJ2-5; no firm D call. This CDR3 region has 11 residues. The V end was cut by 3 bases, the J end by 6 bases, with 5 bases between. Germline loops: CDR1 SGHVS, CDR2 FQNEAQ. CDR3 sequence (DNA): TGTGCCAGCAGCTTCGGCCAGACCCAGTACTTC. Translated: CASSFGQTQYF.

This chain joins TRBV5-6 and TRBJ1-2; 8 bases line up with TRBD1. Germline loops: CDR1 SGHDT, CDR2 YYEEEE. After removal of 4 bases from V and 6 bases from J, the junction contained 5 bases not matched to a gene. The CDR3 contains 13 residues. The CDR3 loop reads CASSRGQGDGYTF. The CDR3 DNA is TGTGCCAGCAGCCGCGGACAGGGCGATGGCTACACCTTC.

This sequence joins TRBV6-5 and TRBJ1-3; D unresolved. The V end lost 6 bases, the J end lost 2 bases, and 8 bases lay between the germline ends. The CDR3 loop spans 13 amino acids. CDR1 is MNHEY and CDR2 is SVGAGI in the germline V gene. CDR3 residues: CASSFAAGNTIYF. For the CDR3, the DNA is TGTGCCAGCAGCTTTGCGGCTGGAAACACCATATATTTT.

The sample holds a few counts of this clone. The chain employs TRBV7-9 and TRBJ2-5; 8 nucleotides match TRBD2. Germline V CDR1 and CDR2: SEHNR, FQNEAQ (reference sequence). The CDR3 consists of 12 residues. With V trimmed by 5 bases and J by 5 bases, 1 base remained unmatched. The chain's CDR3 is CASSRGGETQYF. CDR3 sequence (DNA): TGTGCCAGCAGCCGGGGGGGTGAGACCCAGTACTTC.

Written as DNA, the CDR3 is TGTGCCACCAGGGACGACGCGAACACCGGGGAGCTGTTTTTT. This translates into CATRDDANTGELFF. J is TRBJ2-2 and V is TRBV7-9, with D tentatively TRBD1 or TRBD2 (5 bases each). V gave up 10 bases and J gave up 0 bases, with 12 bases separating them. The CDR3 length is 14 residues. The germline V gene has CDR1 SEHNR and CDR2 FQNEAQ (reference sequence). The whole variable domain, filled in from reference TRBV7-9 and TRBJ2-2, reads DTGVSQNPRHKITKRGQNVTFRCDPISEHNRLYWYRQTLGQGPEFLTYFQNEAQLEKSRLLSDRFSAERPKGSFSTLEIQRTEQGDSAMYLCATRDDANTGELFFGEGSRLTVL.

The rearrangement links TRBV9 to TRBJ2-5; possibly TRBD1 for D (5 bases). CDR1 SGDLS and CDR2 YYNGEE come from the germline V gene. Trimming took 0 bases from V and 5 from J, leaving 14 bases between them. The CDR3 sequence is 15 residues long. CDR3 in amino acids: CASSVERAGKETQYF. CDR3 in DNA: TGTGCCAGCAGCGTAGAGAGAGCAGGGAAGGAGACCCAGTACTTC.

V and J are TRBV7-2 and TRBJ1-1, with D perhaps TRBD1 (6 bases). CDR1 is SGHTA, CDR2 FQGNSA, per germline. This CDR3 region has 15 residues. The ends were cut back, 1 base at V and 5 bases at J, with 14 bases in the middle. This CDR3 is CASSLVGGGETEAFF. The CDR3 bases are TGTGCCAGCAGCTTAGTCGGAGGGGGAGAAACTGAAGCTTTCTTT.

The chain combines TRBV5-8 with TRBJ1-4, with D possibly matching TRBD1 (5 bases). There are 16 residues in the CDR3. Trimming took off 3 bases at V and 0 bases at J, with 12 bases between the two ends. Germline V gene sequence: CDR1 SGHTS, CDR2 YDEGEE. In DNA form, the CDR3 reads TGTGCCAGCAGCTATACAGGATTTGCAACTAATGAAAAACTGTTTTTT. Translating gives CASSYTGFATNEKLFF.

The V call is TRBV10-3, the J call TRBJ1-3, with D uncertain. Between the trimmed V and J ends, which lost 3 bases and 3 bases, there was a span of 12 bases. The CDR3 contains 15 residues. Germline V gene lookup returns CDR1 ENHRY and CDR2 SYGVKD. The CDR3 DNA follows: TGTGCCATCAGTGATAAGGGCAGTGTTGGAAACACCATATATTTT. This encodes CAISDKGSVGNTIYF.

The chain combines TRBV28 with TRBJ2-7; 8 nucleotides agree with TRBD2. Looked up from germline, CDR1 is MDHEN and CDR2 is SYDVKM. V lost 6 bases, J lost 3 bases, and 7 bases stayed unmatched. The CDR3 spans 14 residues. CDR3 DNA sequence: TGTGCCAGCAGGACATTCGGGGGGGGCTACGAGCAGTACTTC. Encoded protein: CASRTFGGGYEQYF.

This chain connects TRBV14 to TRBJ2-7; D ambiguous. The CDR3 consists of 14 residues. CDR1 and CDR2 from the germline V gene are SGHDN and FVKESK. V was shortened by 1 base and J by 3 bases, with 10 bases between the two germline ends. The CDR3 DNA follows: TGTGCCAGCAGCCAAGGAAGCGCGTACTACGAGCAGTACTTC. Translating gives CASSQGSAYYEQYF.

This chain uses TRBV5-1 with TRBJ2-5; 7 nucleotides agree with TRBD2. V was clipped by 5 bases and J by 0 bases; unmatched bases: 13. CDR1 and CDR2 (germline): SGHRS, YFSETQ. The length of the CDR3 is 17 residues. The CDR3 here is CASRASGGGVNQETQYF. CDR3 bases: TGCGCCAGCAGGGCGTCGGGGGGTGGGGTCAACCAAGAGACCCAGTACTTC. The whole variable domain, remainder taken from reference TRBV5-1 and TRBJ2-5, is KAGVTQTPRYLIKTRGQQVTLSCSPISGHRSVSWYQQTPGQGLQFLFEYFSETQRNKGNFPGRFSGRQFSNSRSEMNVSTLELGDSALYLCASRASGGGVNQETQYFGPGTRLLVL.

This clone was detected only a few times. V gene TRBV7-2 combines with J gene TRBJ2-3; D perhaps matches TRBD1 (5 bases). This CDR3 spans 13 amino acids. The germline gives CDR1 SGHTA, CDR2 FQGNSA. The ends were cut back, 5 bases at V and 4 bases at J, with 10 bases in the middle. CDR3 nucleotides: TGTGCCAGCAGCCACAGGTACCCAGATACGCAGTATTTT. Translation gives CASSHRYPDTQYF.

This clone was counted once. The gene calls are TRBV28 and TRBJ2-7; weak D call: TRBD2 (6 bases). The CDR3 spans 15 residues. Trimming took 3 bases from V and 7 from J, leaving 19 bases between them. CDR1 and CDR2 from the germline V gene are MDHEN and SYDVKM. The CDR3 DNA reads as TGTGCCAGCAGTTTTCCCGGGACTCCCCCGAGGGAGCAGTACGTC. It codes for CASSFPGTPPREQYV.

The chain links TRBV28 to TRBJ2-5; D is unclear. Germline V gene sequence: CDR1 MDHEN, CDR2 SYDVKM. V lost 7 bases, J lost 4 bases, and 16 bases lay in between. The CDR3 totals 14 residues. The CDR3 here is CASNSYRSGETQYF. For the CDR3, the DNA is TGTGCCAGCAATAGCTACCGCTCCGGAGAGACCCAGTACTTC.